Given below is one TCR beta chain in context. This specimen belongs to a study of T-cell reconstitution after alpha-beta-depleted transplantation in children. V gave up 0 bases and J gave up 2 bases; unmatched junction bases: 1. The CDR3 contains 14 residues. Germline CDR1 reads SGHRS; CDR2 reads YFSETQ. Unique molecular identifiers were incorporated when the TCRbeta library was constructed. TCRdb re-called the PCR reads through MiXCR, storing one row per CDR3 protein. This sample has approximately 210,000 distinct CDR3 sequences; over 15% occur once, and the top ten carry around 44%. This material consisted of PBMCs, mostly from graft donor cells, taken 360 days after TCRalphabeta/CD19-depleted stem cell transplant. The chain recombines TRBV5-1 with TRBJ1-2, with 7 bases lining up with TRBD1. This receptor was taken from a male patient aged 2-15 years who had a stem cell transplant for acute lymphoblastic leukemia, so the T cells may come from the graft donor. The CDR3 here is CASSLEQGNYGYTF. The CDR3 region has the DNA TGCGCCAGCAGCTTGGAACAGGGGAACTATGGCTACACCTTC. The full variable domain, in which reference TRBV5-1 and TRBJ1-2 provide the parts outside the CDR3, is KAGVTQTPRYLIKTRGQQVTLSCSPISGHRSVSWYQQTPGQGLQFLFEYFSETQRNKGNFPGRFSGRQFSNSRSEMNVSTLELGDSALYLCASSLEQGNYGYTFGSGTRLTVV.